This TCR beta chain comes out of a study of T cells in Graves' hyperthyroidism and ophthalmopathy. Study information: The blood sample was taken at first diagnosis, before treatment began.

Amplified TCR beta CDR3 regions came from RNA transcripts. Carried out on the TCR CDR3, a first-round RT-PCR used the HTBI primer set. From the multiplex PCR reads, TCRdb called clonotypes with MiXCR, one entry per CDR3 protein. The table includes 550,000 to 700,000 distinct CDR3 sequences, about 15% detected once. V shed 3 bases and J shed 2 bases, with 14 bases lying between them. This CDR3 has 15 residues. Germline CDR1 reads SGHTA; CDR2 reads FQGNSA. Used for diagnoses were clinical symptoms, serum thyroxine and TRAb, thyroid ultrasound and orbital computed tomography. Sequencing was performed on blood. The chain recombines TRBV7-2 with TRBJ2-7; perhaps TRBD1 as D (5 bases). The clonotype originates from a woman aged 40 to 49 with Graves' ophthalmopathy. CDR3 nucleotide sequence: TGTGCCAGCAGCTTGACCTTGGGCAGGGCCTACGAGCAGTACTTC. It encodes CASSLTLGRAYEQYF.